This T cell receptor beta chain stems from a study of T cells in localized non-small cell lung cancer. Overall study findings and caveats: In adjacent lung appeared a median roughly 56 of the top 100 tumor clones. Clonality peaked in uninvolved adjacent lung rather than tumor. As only one tumor region underwent sequencing, heterogeneity remains possible.

This CDR3 is built from 15 residues. The ends were cut back, 5 bases at V and 2 bases at J, with 16 bases in the middle. Looked up from germline, CDR1 is MNHGY and CDR2 is SAAAGT. This clone was found a few times. Its cognate antigen is unknown. Libraries were prepared by immunoSEQ multiplex PCR; TCRdb keeps only in-frame clonotypes and omits some of them. The table includes around 1,400 clones, approximately 26% detected once. The origin of this receptor is a woman aged 18-55 years with stage III lung adenocarcinoma. The material was normal lung tissue next to the tumor, obtained before any cancer treatment. V gene TRBV6-8 combines with J gene TRBJ2-7; D is tentatively TRBD1 or TRBD2 (5 bases each). This CDR3 is CASSDGTDVPYEQYF. CDR3 nucleotides: TGTGCCAGCAGTGACGGGACGGATGTTCCCTACGAGCAGTACTTC.